The TCR beta chain described here comes from a study of cytomegalovirus exposure and HLA in healthy donors. Study at large: Samples from HLA-typed donors yielded 85 million to 95 million unique TCRs in an early data release.

The CDR3 runs to 15 residues. The V end was cut by 6 bases, the J end by 0 bases, with 14 bases between. Germline V gene lookup returns CDR1 SNHLY and CDR2 FYNNEI. Findings and limits, study-wide: In a later analysis, TCR beta V- and J-gene trimming showed a link to a missense DCLRE1C variant.

For this clone: The antigen is unknown.

With 60 Vbeta and 13 Jbeta primers, the PCR was carried out. Assay: immunoSEQ multiplex PCR; the TCRdb copy retains only in-frame clones and omits some. The profile shows roughly 150,000 clones, around 80% of them singletons. Sequencing was done on a sample of PBMCs. This sequence originates from a man in his forties or fifties in good health and CMV-seronegative. V and J are TRBV2 and TRBJ1-2; D may be TRBD1 (5 bases). The CDR3 loop reads CASSGGLAANYGYTF. CDR3 DNA: TGTGCCAGCAGCGGGGGACTAGCAGCTAACTATGGCTACACCTTC.